This T cell receptor (beta chain) stems from a study of regulatory T cells in long-lasting Graves disease (dated by TCRdb to 2020 to 2023). Broadly, across the study: Newly diagnosed Graves' disease patients had taken antithyroid drugs for less than 3 months. Peripheral blood TCR sequencing and RNA sequencing compared persistent Graves' disease patients with newly diagnosed Graves' disease patients. The study was conducted in China and was registered as a clinical trial. A total of some 33 samples were covered by TCR sequencing, comprising around 13 persistent and approximately 20 newly diagnosed Graves' disease patients.

A remark on this clonotype: Its antigen remains unidentified. No base quality values were provided; no much bigger clone lies one nucleotide off.

The investigation overall reported the following: Peripheral blood alone was examined, since thyroid tissue, which constituted the primary lesion, could not be accessed. As a limitation, the authors acknowledged that the small sample size may reduce accuracy. More public clonotypes were shared among persistent patients (more than 2,500) than among newly diagnosed patients (over 900). Sequencing and analysis were limited to the TCR beta chain. Compared with newly diagnosed patients, patients with persistent Graves' disease had lower TCR Shannon entropy and fewer highly expanded clones, which suggests clonal expansion.

Library creation used multiplex PCR. The sample was run on an Illumina HiSeq 4000. iRepertoire HTBI primers and Arm-PCR amplification of CDR3 regions were used to construct TCR beta libraries. Before sequencing, the PCR products underwent gel purification. The authors processed their data as follows. A total of fewer than 65 TRBV and 14 TRBJ segments were identified across samples and were used for gene usage analysis of CDR3 amino acid clonotypes. COPE and FqMerger were used to merge filtered high-quality paired reads into contigs. BLAST was used to align contigs to the IMGT TRBV, TRBD and TRBJ reference genes, and CDR3 was defined following IMGT. Any clonotype with a frequency above 0.1% was classified as a highly expanded clone. Repertoire diversity was measured by Shannon entropy, and V-J evenness by the Gini coefficient. Public clonotypes were defined as clonotypes shared by more than one individual. TCRdb applied fastp at Q25 and MiXCR to the public reads, then kept only in-frame beta chains. Identical CDR3 protein sequences are pooled into one entry, listed with their most common genes and DNA. TCRdb assigned the V and J calls; the authors' analysis was not used. This sample comprises almost 450,000 distinct CDR3 sequences, about 16% of them detected only once. Of the sample, approximately 11% is held by the ten largest clones.

This specimen's time point label, interpreted: newly diagnosed GD, antithyroid drugs for less than 3 months. RNA was extracted from PBMCs in TRIzol for both TCR sequencing and RNA sequencing. The diagnosis of Graves' disease was made according to American Thyroid Association guidelines. Recruitment of patients was carried out at an endocrinology department in Xi'an, China. Each patient gave approximately 9.7 milliliters of peripheral blood, collected in an EDTA anticoagulant tube. PBMCs were isolated by Ficoll Paque Plus density gradient separation without further T cell sorting. An Agilent 2100 Bioanalyzer and agarose gel were used to assess RNA quality, and a NanoDrop 2000 was used to measure RNA concentration. The same data also contributed to another study, on T cells in Graves' hyperthyroidism and ophthalmopathy. The second study also describes: Graves' hyperthyroidism was defined as stable when no progression to ophthalmopathy occurred over 18 months of follow-up. Hyperthyroidism patients were aged 18 to 65 years and newly diagnosed, with disease duration of less than 2 months. The study excluded patients with uncontrolled infections, other autoimmune diseases, pregnancy or lactation. Diagnoses were established on the basis of clinical symptoms, serum thyroxine and TRAb, thyroid ultrasound, and orbital computed tomography. For the first round of RT-PCR on the TCR CDR3, the HTBI primer set was used together with the Qiagen OneStep RT-PCR kit. Most expanded thyroid clonotypes (frequency above 0.001) were also found in blood, which suggests that blood repertoires may mirror thyroid immune responses. Ophthalmopathy was separated from stable hyperthyroidism by a 13 V-J signature model, with 85% to 90% sensitivity and around 81% specificity obtained in cross-validation and 80%/75% obtained in testing. In validation, progression to ophthalmopathy was predicted by the model with approximately 67% sensitivity and about 72% specificity, a median of about 6.8 months before onset. To identify distinguishing TCR V-J signatures, a discovery cohort of some 100 patients was used, comprising 40 to 45 with Graves' ophthalmopathy and roughly 60 with stable Graves' hyperthyroidism. Prospective prediction of ophthalmopathy was tested in an independent validation cohort of under 20 hyperthyroidism patients and 15 to 17 patients who later progressed to ophthalmopathy. The 100 discovery patients were divided at random into training and test sets in a 7:3 ratio. In more than 5 Graves' hyperthyroidism patients, the study also compared T-cell repertoires from thyroid tissue with T-cell repertoires from blood. Once sampling was done, hyperthyroidism patients were given methimazole at a starting dose of 30 mg daily, whereas ophthalmopathy patients were given high-dose intravenous methylprednisolone. Libraries were constructed in a second round of multiplex PCR, after which size selection and purification were carried out. Paired-end sequencing of the libraries was performed with 100 bp reads on an Illumina HiSeq2000. SOAPnuke was used to process the raw data, removing reads that contained adapters or uncalled bases, had a mean Phred below 15, or lacked an exact match to the constant primer or identifier. COPE v1.2.5 was used to merge the high-quality paired reads, and each unique nucleotide sequence was defined as a clonotype. MiTCR v1.1 was used to align the clonotypes against IMGT TRBV, TRBD and TRBJ reference segments. Analysis was restricted to V-J combinations with a frequency above 0.0001, which covered 99.2% of repertoires. A TCS score was defined as the ratio of F50 (clonal expansion) to E x V (chaos), with BLOSUM62-based TCRdist applied between CDR3 peptides within each V-J. Welch's t-statistics and random forest reduced 500 to 550 V-J features to under 15, which were used in a naive Bayes classifier (R e1071). No statistical method was used to set the sample size in advance, and investigators knew the group allocation. According to the paper, TCR Vbeta CDR3 sequencing was carried out on 135 peripheral blood samples, which came from about 45 ophthalmopathy, approximately 72 hyperthyroidism and some 17 progressor patients.

Sequencing was performed on peripheral blood mononuclear cells (PBMCs), taken at new diagnosis, from a patient treated with antithyroid drugs. The TCR sequence derives from a woman in her twenties or thirties with Graves disease. Donor details come from another sample of the same person, matched by shared clones.

The nucleotide sequence is given as TGCAGTGCTAAAACCCGGCGCACCGGGAGTTTGACAGATACGCAGTATTTT. Protein translation: CSAKTRRTGSLTDTQYF. This receptor chain uses TRBV20-1 and TRBJ2-3; TRBD2 is perhaps the D gene, given 6 matching bases. A distance of 23 bases separates the germline ends of V and J, which lose 4 bases and 3 bases respectively. From cysteine to phenylalanine, the CDR3 is 17 amino acids long. Only CDR3 DNA is held: 51 bases, read in frame from base 1. Sequences DFQATT (CDR1) and SNEGSKA (CDR2) are obtained from the germline V gene (reference sequence).